The next 21 T cell receptor beta chains were all read from a single sample in a study of OX40 agonist ivuxolimab in advanced cancers. The library was made by the immunoSEQ multiplex PCR assay. TCRdb provides this immuneACCESS table in a form limited to in-frame rearrangements. Some clones are lacking; in checked studies, under half of them reflect an unresolved V gene, and why the rest are absent is not known. The sample table holds some 70,000 clones, of which 86% were seen once. Of the sample, 0.65% to 0.9% is held by the ten largest clones. Sequences were derived from CD4+ or CD8+ T cells sorted from blood, sampled in a trial of the OX40 agonist ivuxolimab. The source is an adult with an advanced solid tumor such as melanoma, head and neck, liver or kidney cancer.

The gene calls are TRBV30 and TRBJ1-1; tentative D call: TRBD1 (6 bases). V lost 3 bases, J lost 0 bases, and 14 bases lay in between. CDR1 and CDR2 from the germline V gene are GTSNPN and SVGIG (reference sequence). The CDR3 is 15 residues long. CDR3 bases: TGTGCCTGGAGCCCAAGGGGGGTCCTGAACACTGAAGCTTTCTTT. Translation gives CAWSPRGVLNTEAFF. The whole variable domain, filled in from reference TRBV30 and TRBJ1-1, reads SQTIHQWPATLVQPVGSPLSLECTVEGTSNPNLYWYRQAAGRGLQLLFYSVGIGQISSEVPQNLSASRPQDRQFILSSKKLLLSDSGFYLCAWSPRGVLNTEAFFGQGTRLTVV.

This chain joins TRBV5-1 and TRBJ2-7; D is perhaps TRBD1 or TRBD2 (5 bases each). Looked up from germline, CDR1 is SGHRS and CDR2 is YFSETQ. Trimming removed 4 bases at V and 3 bases at J, with 8 bases between. This CDR3 comprises 12 residues. The CDR3 sequence: CASSRDLYEQYF. In DNA, the CDR3 is TGCGCCAGCAGCAGGGACCTCTACGAGCAGTACTTC.

The V and J genes are TRBV11-2 and TRBJ2-7, with TRBD2 identical over 8 bases. The ends lost 5 bases at V and 7 bases at J; junction bases unmatched: 10. Germline values: CDR1 SGHAT, CDR2 FQNNGV. The length of the CDR3 is 14 residues. CDR3 in DNA: TGTGCCAGCAGCACCGGGACTAGGGACGGGGAGCAGTACTTC. This encodes CASSTGTRDGEQYF.

The chain recombines TRBV29-1 with TRBJ1-2, with unresolved D. CDR1 is SQVTM, CDR2 ANQGSEA, per germline. The CDR3 contains 11 residues. Trimming removed 5 bases at V and 1 base at J, with 5 bases between. This CDR3 is CSVLVNYGYTF. Written as DNA, the CDR3 is TGCAGCGTTTTGGTTAACTATGGCTACACCTTC.

J is TRBJ2-4 and V is TRBV27; the D gene is possibly TRBD1 (7 bases). The CDR3 is made up of 16 amino acids. V lost 5 bases and J lost 6, with 20 bases in between. In germline, CDR1 is MNHEY, CDR2 SMNVEV (reference sequence). CDR3 sequence (DNA): TGTGCCAGCAGTGGGGACTGGAGGGGGCCTGGAAACATTCAGTACTTC. It translates to CASSGDWRGPGNIQYF.

V and J are TRBV9 and TRBJ1-4, with D possibly being TRBD1 (6 bases). The germline V and J ends were trimmed by 4 bases and 4 bases, with 11 bases remaining between them. Per the germline V gene, CDR1 is SGDLS and CDR2 is YYNGEE. The CDR3 consists of 14 residues. The CDR3 protein is CASSLGQLNEKLFF. The CDR3 DNA reads as TGTGCCAGCAGCTTAGGACAGCTTAATGAAAAACTGTTTTTT.

The V and J genes are TRBV6-5 and TRBJ2-7; no firm D call. The germline V gene has CDR1 MNHEY and CDR2 SVGAGI. V lost 5 bases, J lost 3 bases, and 14 bases lay in between. The CDR3 contains 14 residues. The CDR3 DNA reads as TGTGCCAGCAGTGGCCGAAATGAACTCTACGAGCAGTACTTC. The encoded protein is CASSGRNELYEQYF.

The rearrangement uses TRBV7-2 and TRBJ1-4; no clear D. Germline CDR1 reads SGHTA; CDR2 reads FQGNSA. The ends were cut back, 1 base at V and 8 bases at J, with 8 bases in the middle. The CDR3 consists of 13 residues. This CDR3 reads CASSLVADEKLFF. In DNA, the CDR3 is TGTGCCAGCAGCTTAGTCGCCGACGAAAAACTGTTTTTT.

The gene calls are TRBV5-4 and TRBJ1-1; tentatively, D is TRBD1 (5 bases). The CDR3 sequence is 15 residues long. CDR1 is SGHNT and CDR2 is YYREEE in the germline V gene (reference sequence). Trimming shortened V by 3 bases and J by 0 bases, and 12 bases separated the two germline ends. CDR3 region: CASSSRASMNTEAFF. Written as DNA, the CDR3 is TGTGCCAGCAGCTCCAGGGCCAGCATGAACACTGAAGCTTTCTTT. Supplemented by reference TRBV5-4 and TRBJ1-1, the full variable domain reads ETGVTQSPTHLIKTRGQQVTLRCSSQSGHNTVSWYQQALGQGPQFIFQYYREEENGRGNFPPRFSGLQFPNYSSELNVNALELDDSALYLCASSSRASMNTEAFFGQGTRLTVV.

The V call is TRBV7-8, the J call TRBJ1-5, with no clear D. Per germline, CDR1 SGHVS and CDR2 FQNEAQ. The CDR3 sequence is 15 residues long. Trimming pared 6 bases from V and 4 bases from J, leaving 16 bases between. Here the CDR3 reads CASSPLDGMNQPQHF. The CDR3 DNA reads TGTGCCAGCAGTCCCTTGGACGGGATGAATCAGCCCCAGCATTTT.

This clone was seen more than once but under ten times. The rearrangement joins TRBV7-3 to TRBJ2-2; 10 nucleotides align to TRBD2. This CDR3 region has 16 residues. Germline CDR1 reads SGHTA; CDR2 reads FQGTGA. J was trimmed by 3 bases and V by 2 bases; bases with no gene match: 3. CDR3 protein: CASSLLAGAYTGELFF. The CDR3 region has the DNA TGTGCCAGCAGCTTACTAGCGGGGGCCTACACCGGGGAGCTGTTTTTT. Based on the CDR3 plus reference TRBV7-3 and TRBJ2-2, the full variable domain is GAGVSQTPSNKVTEKGKYVELRCDPISGHTALYWYRQSLGQGPEFLIYFQGTGAADDSGLPNDRFFAVRPEGSVSTLKIQRTERGDSAVYLCASSLLAGAYTGELFFGEGSRLTVL.

This clone has a single count. The chain recombines TRBV2 with TRBJ1-5; TRBD1 aligns across 7 bases. Trimming removed 6 bases from V and 1 base from J; junction bases left unmatched: 3. CDR1 is SNHLY and CDR2 is FYNNEI in the germline V gene. This CDR3 spans 14 amino acids. CDR3 amino acids: CASSRDSSNQPQHF. The CDR3 bases are TGTGCCAGCAGCCGGGACAGCAGCAATCAGCCCCAGCATTTT.

The rearrangement uses TRBV5-1 and TRBJ2-7, with 8 bases fitting TRBD2. The ends lost 4 bases at V and 2 bases at J; junction bases unmatched: 8. This CDR3 region has 15 residues. Germline V gene data show CDR1 as SGHRS and CDR2 as YFSETQ. The chain's CDR3 is CASSPPGLEAYEQYF. The CDR3 DNA reads as TGCGCCAGCAGCCCACCGGGACTAGAGGCCTACGAGCAGTACTTC.

Comments on this clone: The sample contains more than one DNA sequence encoding this CDR3. The chain couples TRBV27 to TRBJ1-5, with 10 positions matching TRBD1. Germline CDR1 and CDR2: MNHEY and SMNVEV (reference sequence). This CDR3 has 15 amino acids. Losses at the gene ends were 4 bases for V and 0 bases for J; bases not matched to a gene: 0. The CDR3 spells CASSWTGGSNQPQHF. As DNA, the CDR3 is TGTGCCAGCAGTTGGACAGGGGGTAGCAATCAGCCCCAGCATTTT.

The chain has TRBV4-1 and TRBJ2-7; the match to TRBD1 covers 11 bases. The CDR3 contains 16 residues. The germline CDR1 and CDR2 sequences are MGHRA and YSYEKL. V lost 1 base and J lost 4; bases outside the gene matches: 6. CDR3 sequence: CASSQADRGRTYEQYF. The CDR3 coding sequence is TGCGCCAGCAGCCAAGCGGACAGGGGGCGAACTTACGAGCAGTACTTC.

The chain joins TRBV5-1 to TRBJ1-1, with D unclear. The CDR3 runs 13 residues. The V gene lost 0 bases and the J gene lost 1 base, with 4 bases spanning the gap. Per germline, CDR1 SGHRS and CDR2 YFSETQ. The CDR3 protein is CASSLGPNTEAFF. The CDR3, as DNA: TGCGCCAGCAGCTTGGGGCCGAACACTGAAGCTTTCTTT.

V and J are TRBV9 and TRBJ2-3; 9 nucleotides line up with TRBD1. CDR1 and CDR2 from the germline V gene are SGDLS and YYNGEE. The trim removed 2 bases at V and 4 bases at J, leaving 2 bases unmatched. The CDR3 spans 14 residues. Here the CDR3 DNA reads TGTGCCAGCAGCGTGGGGACAGGGTCAGATACGCAGTATTTT. Translating it yields CASSVGTGSDTQYF.

The J gene is TRBJ1-1, the V gene TRBV6-5, with D uncertain. Looked up from germline, CDR1 is MNHEY and CDR2 is SVGAGI. CDR3 length: 13 residues. Trimming took 7 bases from V and 0 from J, leaving 9 bases between them. The CDR3 DNA is TGTGCCAGCAACGGACGGATGAACACTGAAGCTTTCTTT. Protein product: CASNGRMNTEAFF.

The rearrangement links TRBV19 to TRBJ1-1; no clear D gene. CDR1 and CDR2 (germline): LNHDA, SQIVND (reference sequence). The CDR3 extends over 14 amino acids. The ends were cut back, 1 base at V and 8 bases at J, with 14 bases in the middle. DNA for the CDR3: TGTGCCAGTAGTATAGTCGGCGGATGGGCAGAAGCTTTCTTT. Its protein is CASSIVGGWAEAFF.

The chain recombines TRBV11-2 with TRBJ2-2; D call uncertain. Per the germline V gene, CDR1 is SGHAT and CDR2 is FQNNGV. This CDR3 contains 14 residues. V lost 5 bases to trimming and J lost 8 bases, with 15 bases between them. CDR3 sequence (DNA): TGTGCCAGCAGCCCTGGCGTGGCCTCGGGGGAGCTGTTTTTT. Protein product: CASSPGVASGELFF.

This sequence joins TRBV7-3 and TRBJ2-7, with TRBD2 as a possible D gene (5 bases). Deletions cut 2 bases from V and 6 bases from J, with 14 bases between. CDR3 length: 14 amino acids. CDR1 is SGHTA and CDR2 is FQGTGA in the germline V gene. CDR3 loop: CASSLENGVGEQYF. The CDR3 DNA follows: TGTGCCAGCAGCTTAGAAAACGGGGTAGGCGAGCAGTACTTC.